Below, 6 T cell receptor beta chains from the same sample are listed, as sequenced in a study of cytomegalovirus exposure and HLA in healthy donors. PCR was performed using 60 Vbeta and 13 Jbeta primers. The data were produced by immunoSEQ multiplex PCR, yet TCRdb's version contains in-frame clones alone and is incomplete. The data contain some 200,000 clones, 82% of them singletons. Sequencing used PBMCs. The receptors were gathered from a young woman in good health and CMV-seronegative.

The chain combines TRBV9 with TRBJ2-1, with TRBD2 matching 10 bases. V trimming: 4 bases; J trimming: 6 bases; junction bases outside the gene matches: 4. Germline V gene data show CDR1 as SGDLS and CDR2 as YYNGEE. There are 14 residues in the CDR3. CDR3 sequence reads: CASSIRTSGNEQFF. Written as DNA, the CDR3 is TGTGCCAGCAGCATTCGGACTAGCGGCAATGAGCAGTTCTTC.

This chain uses TRBV19 with TRBJ2-1; D unresolved. In germline, CDR1 is LNHDA, CDR2 SQIVND (reference sequence). Deletions cut 8 bases from V and 8 bases from J, with 16 bases between. CDR3 size: 13 residues. The CDR3: CASLQLASDEQFF. The CDR3 region has the DNA TGTGCCAGTTTACAGCTGGCCAGTGATGAGCAGTTCTTC.

The chain couples TRBV30 to TRBJ2-7; the D gene is possibly TRBD2 (5 bases). This CDR3 spans 12 amino acids. The germline V and J ends were trimmed by 4 bases and 2 bases, with 9 bases remaining between them. Looked up from germline, CDR1 is GTSNPN and CDR2 is SVGIG (reference sequence). The CDR3 DNA reads TGTGCCTGGATCCCTAGCCCCTACGAGCAGTACTTC. Its protein is CAWIPSPYEQYF. The complete variable domain, with remaining parts taken from reference TRBV30 and TRBJ2-7, reads SQTIHQWPATLVQPVGSPLSLECTVEGTSNPNLYWYRQAAGRGLQLLFYSVGIGQISSEVPQNLSASRPQDRQFILSSKKLLLSDSGFYLCAWIPSPYEQYFGPGTRLTVT.

V is TRBV27 and J is TRBJ1-2, with no clear D. Trimming removed 2 bases at V and 0 bases at J, with 10 bases between. The CDR3 sequence is 15 residues long. CDR1 MNHEY and CDR2 SMNVEV come from the germline V gene (reference sequence). DNA for the CDR3: TGTGCCAGCAGTTTAGTTGGCCTGTCTAACTATGGCTACACCTTC. Protein product: CASSLVGLSNYGYTF.

The CDR3 loop reads CASSLGLAGPYEQYF. For the CDR3, the DNA is TGTGCCAGCAGCTTAGGGCTAGCGGGGCCCTACGAGCAGTACTTC. The V call is TRBV5-8, the J call TRBJ2-7; 9 bases agree with TRBD2. V trimming: 2 bases; J trimming: 2 bases; junction bases outside the gene matches: 5. Germline CDR1 and CDR2: SGHTS and YDEGEE. CDR3 length: 15 amino acids.

The chain is built from TRBV5-1 and TRBJ2-1, with D possibly matching TRBD1 (5 bases). CDR3 length: 15 residues. V was trimmed by 0 bases and J by 8 bases, leaving 15 bases between them. Germline V gives CDR1 SGHRS, CDR2 YFSETQ. CDR3 in amino acids: CASSLGVPGNHEQFF. The CDR3 coding sequence is TGCGCCAGCAGCTTGGGGGTACCAGGGAACCATGAGCAGTTCTTC.